These 14 T cell receptor beta chains originate from one sample sequenced in a study of patients and donors after allogeneic stem cell transplantation. One entry per CDR3 protein results from TCRdb running MiXCR on the RT-PCR reads. The sample includes approximately 160,000 distinct CDR3 sequences, roughly 30% seen only once; the top ten take less than 3.5%. Sample: blood, either unsorted or a sorted T cell fraction (not recorded which). These receptor sequences come from a human donor who was either an allogeneic HSCT recipient or a stem cell or donor lymphocyte infusion donor (not recorded which). It is not recorded whose cells these are; they may come from a transplant donor.

The table lists this clonotype with a few counts. The chain recombines TRBV19 with TRBJ1-1; the match to TRBD1 covers 7 bases. Germline trimming cut 4 bases from V and 5 bases from J; bases unmatched to any gene: 13. The CDR3 length is 16 residues. The germline gives CDR1 LNHDA, CDR2 SQIVND (reference sequence). The CDR3 here is CASSNVVTGFWTEAFF. Written as DNA, the CDR3 is TGTGCCAGTAGTAATGTCGTGACAGGGTTCTGGACTGAAGCTTTCTTT.

This clonotype was picked up a small number of times. The chain carries TRBV29-1 and TRBJ2-1, with TRBD2 matching over 9 bases. The CDR3 sequence is 18 residues long. The germline CDR1 and CDR2 sequences are SQVTM and ANQGSEA. V trimming: 5 bases; J trimming: 3 bases; junction bases outside the gene matches: 17. This CDR3 is CSVSEGSSGIIYYNEQFF. The CDR3 nucleotides are TGCAGCGTTTCAGAGGGATCTAGCGGGATCATTTACTACAATGAGCAGTTCTTC.

This clonotype is a singleton in its sample. The chain uses TRBV6-6 and TRBJ2-2, with TRBD2 as a possible D gene (5 bases). The germline gives CDR1 MNHNY, CDR2 SVGAGI (reference sequence). This CDR3 contains 13 residues. V dropped 5 bases and J dropped 3 bases, with 7 bases sitting between them. The CDR3 is CASSHSDTGELFF. The DNA of the CDR3 is TGTGCCAGCAGTCATAGCGACACCGGGGAGCTGTTTTTT.

This chain uses TRBV20-1 with TRBJ1-3; D gene ambiguous. This CDR3 is 12 amino acids long. Germline loops: CDR1 DFQATT, CDR2 SNEGSKA (reference sequence). The CDR3 DNA reads as TGCAGCGTAACATACTCTGGAAACACCATATATTTT. It is translated as CSVTYSGNTIYF.

CDR3 coding DNA: TGTGCCAGCAGCCCCCCCTCTGGACAGACGAGAGCCACAGATACGCAGTATTTT. This encodes CASSPPSGQTRATDTQYF. The chain is built from TRBV9 and TRBJ2-3, with D perhaps matching TRBD1 (6 bases). The length of the CDR3 is 18 residues. V lost 4 bases, J lost 2 bases, and 23 bases lay in between. Per germline, CDR1 SGDLS and CDR2 YYNGEE.

The chain combines TRBV5-1 with TRBJ1-4, with D perhaps matching TRBD1 (5 bases). CDR1 and CDR2 from the germline V gene are SGHRS and YFSETQ. The CDR3 sequence is 13 residues long. With 3 bases removed from V and 7 bases from J, the gap between germline ends came to 10 bases. CDR3 bases: TGCGCCAGCAGCTCAGGGTCGGGTGAAAAACTGTTTTTT. Protein sequence: CASSSGSGEKLFF.

This clonotype was seen a handful of times. The chain has TRBV5-5 and TRBJ2-7, with D unresolved. The CDR3 is 14 amino acids. Trimming left V 1 base short and J 2 bases short, with 10 bases between. Germline CDR1 is SGHKS and CDR2 is YYEKEE (reference sequence). DNA of the CDR3: TGTGCCAGCAGCTTGCGTCTTTTTACCTACGAGCAGTACTTC. Residues: CASSLRLFTYEQYF.

This clonotype was seen ten or more times. This rearrangement joins TRBV20-1 to TRBJ1-2; D remains unclear. The CDR3 has 11 residues. Trimming removed 8 bases at V and 4 bases at J, with 11 bases between. Germline lookup yields CDR1 DFQATT and CDR2 SNEGSKA (reference sequence). CDR3 sequence: CSSIQLYGYTF. In DNA form, the CDR3 reads TGCAGTTCCATACAGCTCTATGGCTACACCTTC.

In DNA, the CDR3 is TGCGCCAGCAGCCAAGTCGAAGGAGGACGGTCCCATGAGCAGTTCTTC. Translating it yields CASSQVEGGRSHEQFF. The rearrangement uses TRBV4-1 and TRBJ2-1; D perhaps matches TRBD2 (5 bases). Germline values: CDR1 MGHRA, CDR2 YSYEKL. The CDR3 spans 16 residues. Trimming left V 1 base short and J 8 bases short, with 18 bases between.

The J gene is TRBJ2-7, the V gene TRBV5-3; D is perhaps TRBD1 (5 bases). TRBV5-3 is given ORF status, its function remaining uncertain. This CDR3 has 14 amino acids. V was clipped by 0 bases and J by 3 bases, with 10 bases between them. This chain's CDR3 is CARSLEQGSYEQYF. In DNA form, the CDR3 reads TGTGCCAGAAGCTTGGAGCAGGGAAGCTACGAGCAGTACTTC.

This clonotype occurred a few times. V usage is TRBV20-1 and J usage is TRBJ1-5; D gene uncertain. Trimming stripped 7 bases from V and 3 bases from J, with 10 bases between. The length of the CDR3 is 12 residues. Germline values: CDR1 DFQATT, CDR2 SNEGSKA (reference sequence). The CDR3 nucleotides are TGCAGTGGCCGCGAGACCAATCAGCCCCAGCATTTT. As protein: CSGRETNQPQHF.

This clonotype was seen only a few times. V and J are TRBV24-1 and TRBJ1-2; 8 bases map to TRBD1. Germline V CDR1 and CDR2: KGHDR, SFDVKD. V dropped 3 bases and J dropped 6; count of bases not matched to a gene: 5. The CDR3 extends over 14 amino acids. CDR3 sequence reads: CATSDPRDRNGYTF. As DNA, the CDR3 is TGTGCCACCAGTGATCCCCGGGACAGGAATGGCTACACCTTC.

This clonotype has a handful of counts. V is TRBV5-5 and J is TRBJ1-2; no clear D. Germline assignment: CDR1 SGHKS and CDR2 YYEKEE (reference sequence). Trimming cost V 1 base and J 7 bases, with 14 bases left between them. The length of the CDR3 is 14 residues. This CDR3 is CASSLPSGKCGYTF. Written as DNA, the CDR3 is TGTGCCAGCAGCTTGCCCTCGGGGAAGTGTGGCTACACCTTC.

This clonotype was observed a handful of times. This rearrangement joins TRBV6-5 to TRBJ2-5; D gene uncertain. V was pared by 8 bases and J by 1 base, with 8 bases between. The germline CDR1 and CDR2 sequences are MNHEY and SVGAGI. This CDR3 region has 12 residues. The CDR3: CASQQTQETQYF. CDR3 DNA: TGTGCCAGCCAACAGACCCAAGAGACCCAGTACTTC.